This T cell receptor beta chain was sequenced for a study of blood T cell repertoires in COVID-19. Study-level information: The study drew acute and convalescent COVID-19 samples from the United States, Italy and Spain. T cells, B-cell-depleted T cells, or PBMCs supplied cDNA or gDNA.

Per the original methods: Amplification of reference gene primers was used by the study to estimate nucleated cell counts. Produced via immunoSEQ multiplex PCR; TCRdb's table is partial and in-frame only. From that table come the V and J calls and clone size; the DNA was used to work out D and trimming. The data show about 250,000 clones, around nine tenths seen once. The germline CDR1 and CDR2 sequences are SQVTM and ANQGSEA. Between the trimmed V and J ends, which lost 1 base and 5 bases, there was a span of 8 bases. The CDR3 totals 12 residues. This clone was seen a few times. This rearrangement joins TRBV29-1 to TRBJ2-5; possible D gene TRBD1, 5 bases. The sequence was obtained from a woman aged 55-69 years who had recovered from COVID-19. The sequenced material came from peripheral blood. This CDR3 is CSVEGGDETQYF. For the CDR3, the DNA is TGCAGCGTTGAAGGGGGCGATGAGACCCAGTACTTC.